The 12 T cell receptor beta chains reported below all come from one sample, sequenced in a study of beta chain features in type 1 diabetes. Investigators reverse transcribed all isolated RNA, so they sequenced expressed TCRB transcripts. Profiling relied on immunoSEQ multiplex PCR, and the TCRdb table lists in-frame clones only, not all of them. The profile shows 200,000 to 300,000 clones, approximately 14% of them singletons. The source material was naive CD4+ T cells from blood. Source of these receptors: a woman between 40 and 50 years old in good health.

The chain joins TRBV5-1 to TRBJ2-1; TRBD2 matches at 13 bases. The CDR3 is made up of 15 amino acids. V lost 3 bases to trimming and J lost 4 bases; unmatched junction nucleotides: 1. Looked up from germline, CDR1 is SGHRS and CDR2 is YFSETQ. CDR3 in amino acids: CASSSLAGGYNEQFF. For the CDR3, the DNA is TGCGCCAGCAGCTCACTAGCGGGGGGGTACAATGAGCAGTTCTTC. Using reference TRBV5-1 and TRBJ2-1 for the parts outside the CDR3, the full variable domain is KAGVTQTPRYLIKTRGQQVTLSCSPISGHRSVSWYQQTPGQGLQFLFEYFSETQRNKGNFPGRFSGRQFSNSRSEMNVSTLELGDSALYLCASSSLAGGYNEQFFGPGTRLTVL.

This clone was recorded a few times. V gene TRBV4-2 combines with J gene TRBJ1-1, with 12 positions matching TRBD1. V gave up 1 base and J gave up 3 bases; unmatched junction bases: 6. The germline V gene has CDR1 LGHNA and CDR2 YNFKEQ. CDR3 length: 17 amino acids. In DNA form, the CDR3 reads TGTGCCAGCAGCCAAGCGGTGGGACAGGGGGCTGACACTGAAGCTTTCTTT. Encoded protein: CASSQAVGQGADTEAFF.

This clone was seen only a few times. V gene TRBV10-2 combines with J gene TRBJ1-5, with TRBD1 as a possible D gene (6 bases). CDR3 length: 14 amino acids. Trimming stripped 3 bases from V and 9 bases from J, with 15 bases between. In germline, CDR1 is WSHSY, CDR2 SAAADI. The CDR3 sequence: CASSDHRDQGPQHF. The CDR3 DNA follows: TGCGCCAGCAGTGACCACAGGGATCAGGGGCCCCAGCATTTT.

The V call is TRBV5-5, the J call TRBJ1-1; a possible D gene is TRBD1 (5 bases). The germline V gene has CDR1 SGHKS and CDR2 YYEKEE (reference sequence). Trimming took 5 bases from V and 1 from J, leaving 15 bases between them. CDR3 length: 15 amino acids. In nucleotides, the CDR3 is TGTGCCAGCAGTCAGTTGACAGTTTCGAACACTGAAGCTTTCTTT. It codes for CASSQLTVSNTEAFF. The complete variable domain, with remaining parts taken from reference TRBV5-5 and TRBJ1-1, reads DAGVTQSPTHLIKTRGQQVTLRCSPISGHKSVSWYQQVLGQGPQFIFQYYEKEERGRGNFPDRFSARQFPNYSSELNVNALLLGDSALYLCASSQLTVSNTEAFFGQGTRLTVV.

This clone was detected ten times or more. This chain links TRBV27 with TRBJ1-1, with D unclear. The ends were cut back, 7 bases at V and 5 bases at J, with 11 bases in the middle. The CDR3 is 12 residues long. Germline V CDR1 and CDR2: MNHEY, SMNVEV (reference sequence). The DNA of the CDR3 is TGTGCCAGCAAACTGCCCGGTACTGAAGCTTTCTTT. Amino acid sequence: CASKLPGTEAFF.

This rearrangement joins TRBV6-6 to TRBJ2-3, with D possibly TRBD1 on 5 matching bases. Germline lookup yields CDR1 MNHNY and CDR2 SVGAGI (reference sequence). The V end lost 2 bases, the J end lost 4 bases, and 10 bases lay between the germline ends. CDR3 size: 14 residues. CDR3 region: CASSYSRVPDTQYF. For the CDR3, the DNA is TGTGCCAGCAGTTACAGCAGGGTCCCAGATACGCAGTATTTT.

This clone came up a few times. The genes are TRBV7-6 and TRBJ1-4; D is undetermined. CDR1 and CDR2 from the germline V gene are SGHVS and FNYEAQ. The CDR3 has 16 amino acids. Trimming shortened V by 5 bases and J by 0 bases, and 13 bases separated the two germline ends. The chain's CDR3 is CASSPLNPTTNEKLFF. The CDR3 DNA follows: TGTGCCAGCAGCCCTCTTAATCCTACAACTAATGAAAAACTGTTTTTT.

V usage is TRBV6-1 and J usage is TRBJ1-6; TRBD1 aligns across 8 bases. Germline CDR1 is MNHNS and CDR2 is SASEGT. The CDR3 spans 15 residues. V was pared by 7 bases and J by 7 bases, with 9 bases of the junction left unmatched. The CDR3 is CASKGTQGANSPLHF. CDR3 coding DNA: TGTGCCAGCAAAGGGACCCAGGGGGCGAATTCACCCCTCCACTTT.

The rearrangement uses TRBV2 and TRBJ1-3; a possible D gene is TRBD1 (5 bases). Germline V gene sequence: CDR1 SNHLY, CDR2 FYNNEI. The CDR3 runs 15 residues. With 7 bases removed from V and 2 bases from J, the gap between germline ends came to 15 bases. The CDR3 DNA sequence: TGTGCCAGCACCAGACAGAGGAATACTGGAAACACCATATATTTT. Translation: CASTRQRNTGNTIYF.

This clone was seen more than once but under ten times. The V gene is TRBV4-1, the J gene TRBJ2-5; 15 bases match TRBD2. V gave up 1 base and J gave up 0 bases; unmatched junction bases: 9. The CDR3 contains 20 residues. The germline gives CDR1 MGHRA, CDR2 YSYEKL. This CDR3 reads CASSQVPGLAGGHNQETQYF. The CDR3 region has the DNA TGCGCCAGCAGCCAAGTCCCCGGACTAGCGGGGGGGCACAACCAAGAGACCCAGTACTTC.

The chain carries TRBV6-5 and TRBJ2-3; D gene unclear. This CDR3 spans 14 amino acids. V was shortened by 0 bases and J by 4 bases, with 8 bases between the two germline ends. Germline V gene lookup returns CDR1 MNHEY and CDR2 SVGAGI. In nucleotides, the CDR3 is TGTGCCAGCAGTTACTCGATGTCGGCAGATACGCAGTATTTT. It specifies CASSYSMSADTQYF.

This sequence joins TRBV18 and TRBJ2-3; 8 positions agree with TRBD1. The CDR3 loop spans 15 amino acids. Germline CDR1 is KGHSH and CDR2 is LQKENI. J lost 3 bases, V lost 3 bases, and 5 bases had no gene match. CDR3 DNA: TGTGCCAGCTCACCGCAGGGGGCGAGAACAGATACGCAGTATTTT. It encodes CASSPQGARTDTQYF.